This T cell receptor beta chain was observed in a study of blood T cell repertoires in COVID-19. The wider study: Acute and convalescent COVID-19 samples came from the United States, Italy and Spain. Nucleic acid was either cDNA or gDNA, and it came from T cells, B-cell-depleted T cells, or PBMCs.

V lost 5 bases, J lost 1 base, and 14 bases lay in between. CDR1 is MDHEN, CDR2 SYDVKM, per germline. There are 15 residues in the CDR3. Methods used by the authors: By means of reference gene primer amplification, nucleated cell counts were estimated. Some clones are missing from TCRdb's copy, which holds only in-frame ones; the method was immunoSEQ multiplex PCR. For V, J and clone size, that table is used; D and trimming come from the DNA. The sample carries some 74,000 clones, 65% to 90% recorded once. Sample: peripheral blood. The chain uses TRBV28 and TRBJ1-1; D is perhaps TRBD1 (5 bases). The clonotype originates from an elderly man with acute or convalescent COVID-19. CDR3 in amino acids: CASSPLLQGNTEAFF. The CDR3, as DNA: TGTGCCAGCAGTCCCCTGCTCCAGGGGAACACTGAAGCTTTCTTT.